This T cell receptor (beta chain) was recorded in a study of cytomegalovirus exposure and HLA in healthy donors. Produced via immunoSEQ multiplex PCR; TCRdb's table is partial and in-frame only. The repertoire holds about 170,000 clones, with around 87% as singletons. The study's findings and limits: Rarity held for most TCR sequences, but there were some public TCRs that occurred in many donors. The study flagged about 150 TCR beta chains as cytomegalovirus-associated. According to reports, the classifier identified cytomegalovirus status with high specificity and sensitivity.

V lost 0 bases, J lost 7 bases, and 12 bases lay in between. The germline V gene encodes CDR1 LGHNA and CDR2 YSLEER. The CDR3 is made up of 15 amino acids. An approximately 120-subject validation cohort, separate from the 666-subject first cohort, supplied the donors. Of note for this clone: What it binds is unknown.

This TCR was sampled from a young woman in good health and CMV-seronegative. V and J are TRBV4-3 and TRBJ1-4, with no clear D. The sample consisted of PBMCs. In DNA form, the CDR3 reads TGCGCCAGCAGCCAAGATAGATTGATTAGTGAAAAACTGTTTTTT. This codes for CASSQDRLISEKLFF.